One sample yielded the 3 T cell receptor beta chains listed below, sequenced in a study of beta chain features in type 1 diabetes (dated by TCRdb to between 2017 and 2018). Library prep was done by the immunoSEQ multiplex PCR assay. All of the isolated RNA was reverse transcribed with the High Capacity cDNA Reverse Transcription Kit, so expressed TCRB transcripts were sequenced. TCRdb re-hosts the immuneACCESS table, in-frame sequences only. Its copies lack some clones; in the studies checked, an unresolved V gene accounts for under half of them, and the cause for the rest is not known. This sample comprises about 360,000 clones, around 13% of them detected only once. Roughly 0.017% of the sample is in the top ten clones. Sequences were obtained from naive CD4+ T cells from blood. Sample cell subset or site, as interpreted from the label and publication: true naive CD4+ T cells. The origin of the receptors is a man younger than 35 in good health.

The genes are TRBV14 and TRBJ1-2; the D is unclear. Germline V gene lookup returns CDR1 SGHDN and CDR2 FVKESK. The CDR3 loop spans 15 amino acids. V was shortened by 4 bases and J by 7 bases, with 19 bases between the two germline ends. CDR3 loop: CASSPPSGIRGGYTF. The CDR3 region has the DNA TGTGCCAGCAGCCCCCCTTCCGGTATCCGGGGTGGCTACACCTTC.

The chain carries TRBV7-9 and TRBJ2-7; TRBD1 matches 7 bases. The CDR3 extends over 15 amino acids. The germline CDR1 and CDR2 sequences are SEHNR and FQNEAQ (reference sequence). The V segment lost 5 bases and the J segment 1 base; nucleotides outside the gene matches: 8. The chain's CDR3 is CASSDPGGGSYEQYF. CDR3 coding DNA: TGTGCCAGCAGCGACCCAGGGGGTGGATCCTACGAGCAGTACTTC. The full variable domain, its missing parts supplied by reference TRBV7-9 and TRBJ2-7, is DTGVSQNPRHKITKRGQNVTFRCDPISEHNRLYWYRQTLGQGPEFLTYFQNEAQLEKSRLLSDRFSAERPKGSFSTLEIQRTEQGDSAMYLCASSDPGGGSYEQYFGPGTRLTVT.

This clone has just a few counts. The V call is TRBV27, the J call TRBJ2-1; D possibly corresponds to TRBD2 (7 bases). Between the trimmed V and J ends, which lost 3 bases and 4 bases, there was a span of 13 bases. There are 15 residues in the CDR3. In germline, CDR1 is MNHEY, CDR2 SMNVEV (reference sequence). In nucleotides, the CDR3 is TGTGCCAGCAGTTTGGGGGGGACAACGTACAATGAGCAGTTCTTC. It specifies CASSLGGTTYNEQFF.